This T cell receptor beta chain came from a study of CD8 T cells in ankylosing spondylitis. Study observations and caveats: As for the disease-linked clones, they showed a CD8+ phenotype and occurred at relatively low frequencies in peripheral blood.

This clonotype has just a few counts. Its antigen is unidentified. CDR1 and CDR2 from the germline V gene are SGHVS and FQNEAQ. The V end lost 3 bases, the J end lost 5 bases, and 8 bases lay between the germline ends. The CDR3 has 13 amino acids. TCRdb re-derived calls from the 5' RACE reads in MiXCR, one entry per CDR3 protein. This sample has roughly 150,000 distinct CDR3 sequences, with 30% to 35% found just once. The source of this sequence is a male donor with ankylosing spondylitis. The sequenced sample was synovial fluid, either unsorted or a sorted T cell fraction (not recorded which). The J gene is TRBJ1-5, the V gene TRBV7-8; D is perhaps TRBD1 (5 bases). The CDR3 nucleotides are TGTGCCAGCAGCTTGGGGGGGTATCAGCCCCAGCATTTT. Translated, it gives CASSLGGYQPQHF. The variable domain in full, completed from reference TRBV7-8 and TRBJ1-5, reads GAGVSQSPRYKVAKRGQDVALRCDPISGHVSLFWYQQALGQGPEFLTYFQNEAQLDKSGLPSDRFFAERPEGSVSTLKIQRTQQEDSAVYLCASSLGGYQPQHFGDGTRLSIL.